A selection of T cell receptor beta chains follows, all from one sample in a study of identical twins. TCRdb used MiXCR to reprocess the 5' RACE reads, holding one entry per CDR3 protein. The sample lists 1.5 million to 2 million distinct CDR3 sequences, under 35% occurring once. Source material: cord blood. The receptor source for this set is a newborn girl in good health. Each CDR3 is given with its conserved first and last residue. D genes are given only for firm matches. Clone size is stated in some rows and not others, as once, few, many or a class when expanded.

d_call	v_call	j_call	clone_size	cdr3_nt	cdr3_aa
TRBD2	TRBV20-1	TRBJ2-7	-	TGCAGTGCCCCGAGGACTAGCGTGACCTACGAGCAGTACTTC	CSAPRTSVTYEQYF
-	TRBV5-1	TRBJ2-7	few	TGCGCCAGCAGCGTATTAGCGGAACCCTACGAGCAGTACTTC	CASSVLAEPYEQYF
-	TRBV20-1	TRBJ1-5	-	TGCAGTGCTCTAGGGACGGCACCTAATCAGCCCCAGCATTTT	CSALGTAPNQPQHF
-	TRBV2	TRBJ1-2	few	TGTGCCAGCAGTGAGTCTCCTCTCTATGGCTACACCTTC	CASSESPLYGYTF
TRBD2	TRBV20-1	TRBJ2-3	-	TGCAGTGCGACTCCGGGACTAGCGGTATCCACAGATACGCAGTATTTT	CSATPGLAVSTDTQYF
-	TRBV29-1	TRBJ2-7	many	TGCAGCGGGCAAACAGGGAGCTCCTACGAGCAGTACTTC	CSGQTGSSYEQYF
-	TRBV28	TRBJ2-3	-	TGTGCCAGCAACTGCCCTGTTAGCGCAGATACGCAGTATTTT	CASNCPVSADTQYF
-	TRBV3-1	TRBJ2-1	few	TGTGCCAGCAGCCAAGATGCCGGGAGTTTCAATGAGCAGTTCTTC	CASSQDAGSFNEQFF
-	TRBV9	TRBJ2-3	-	TGTGCCAGCAGCGTGCGAGGTGGGGTGGGAGATACGCAGTATTTT	CASSVRGGVGDTQYF
-	TRBV20-1	TRBJ2-5	-	TGCAGTGCCACCCGACCTCTAGCGACCCAAGAGGCCCAGTACTTC	CSATRPLATQEAQYF
-	TRBV20-1	TRBJ2-1	few	TGCAGTGCTAGACCTGACAGAAACAATGAGCAGTTCTTC	CSARPDRNNEQFF
-	TRBV24-1	TRBJ2-1	few	TGTGCCACCGTCGGATGGGGCACTGAGCAGTTCTTC	CATVGWGTEQFF
-	TRBV21-1	TRBJ2-7	-	TGTGCCAGCAGCAAAACAGGGGACCCTTCCTACGAGCAGTACTTC	CASSKTGDPSYEQYF
TRBD1	TRBV10-2	TRBJ1-2	few	TGCGCCAGCAGACCTGACAGGGGGGTAGGCTACACCTTC	CASRPDRGVGYTF
TRBD2	TRBV11-2	TRBJ2-5	-	TGTGCCAGCAGCCCCAGGACTAGAGGGGAGACCCAGTACTTC	CASSPRTRGETQYF
TRBD1	TRBV20-1	TRBJ1-2	-	TGCAGTGCTAGAGATCTACGGGACAGGTACACCTTC	CSARDLRDRYTF
-	TRBV27	TRBJ2-1	few	TGTGCCAGCAGGTCTCTTGGGGGCAGCTCCTACAATGAGCAGTTCTTC	CASRSLGGSSYNEQFF
TRBD2	TRBV5-1	TRBJ2-3	few	TGCGCCAGCAGCTTGGGACTAGCGGGAGTGTTAGCAGATACGCAGTATTTT	CASSLGLAGVLADTQYF
-	TRBV6-2/TRBV6-3	TRBJ1-5	many	TGTGCCAGCAGTTACTCGAAGGTCTATAGCAATCAGCCCCAGCATTTT	CASSYSKVYSNQPQHF
TRBD1	TRBV6-2/TRBV6-3	TRBJ1-2	few	TGTGCCAGCAGTTACTCCCTCCATGACAGGGAAGGCTATGGCTACACCTTC	CASSYSLHDREGYGYTF
-	TRBV15	TRBJ2-7	few	TGTGCCACCAGCAGAGATCTTACCGGGACCTACGAGCAGTACTTC	CATSRDLTGTYEQYF
TRBD2	TRBV5-1	TRBJ2-2	few	TGCGCCAGCAGCCAAGGGACTAGCGGCCCGAACACCGGGGAGCTGTTTTTT	CASSQGTSGPNTGELFF
-	TRBV12-3/TRBV12-4	TRBJ2-5	few	TGTGCCAGCAGTTTAGCGCGCCAGGGGCGAGAGACCCAGTACTTC	CASSLARQGRETQYF
-	TRBV20-1	TRBJ2-7	few	TGCAGTGCTAGGGCCGCCGAACAGAGAGTCTACGAGCAGTACTTC	CSARAAEQRVYEQYF
-	TRBV24-1	TRBJ1-2	once	TGTGCCACCAGTAATGGAGACAGATTCTATGGCTACACCTTC	CATSNGDRFYGYTF
-	TRBV20-1	TRBJ1-5	-	TGCAGTGGGGGCACAAATCAGCCCCAGCATTTT	CSGGTNQPQHF
-	TRBV11-2	TRBJ1-3	-	TGTGCCAGCAGCCCTCTTAGGGGCAGAGGAAACACCATATATTTT	CASSPLRGRGNTIYF
-	TRBV24-1	TRBJ2-3	few	TGTGCCACCAGTGATTCCCGGACAGTTAGGGCGGATACGCAGTATTTT	CATSDSRTVRADTQYF
-	TRBV21-1	TRBJ2-5	once	TGTGCCAGCAGCAAAGGTCCTAGCGGGAGAGAGACCCAGTACTTC	CASSKGPSGRETQYF
TRBD2	TRBV29-1	TRBJ2-3	-	TGCAGCGTTAGGACTAGCGGGGGCCTGGCAGATACGCAGTATTTT	CSVRTSGGLADTQYF
TRBD1	TRBV7-2	TRBJ1-6	-	TGTGCCAGCAGCGTCGGGACAGCAGCCAATTCACCCCTCCACTTT	CASSVGTAANSPLHF
TRBD1	TRBV5-1	TRBJ2-7	few	TGCGCCAGCAGCTCCCTGGGACAGTACAATGAGCAGTACTTC	CASSSLGQYNEQYF
TRBD2	TRBV27	TRBJ2-1	many	TGTGCCAGCAGTTTATCAAAGGCGGGGGGGCGCTCCTACAATGAGCAGTTCTTC	CASSLSKAGGRSYNEQFF
TRBD1	TRBV5-6	TRBJ1-1	-	TGTGCCAGCAGCTTGGCCCGGACAGGAGCTTTCTTT	CASSLARTGAFF
TRBD2	TRBV27	TRBJ2-5	-	TGTGCCAGCAGTTTAATGGTAGCTAGCGGGAGGGTTGTATATGAGCAGTACTTC	CASSLMVASGRVVYEQYF
TRBD2	TRBV4-2	TRBJ2-1	-	TGTGCCAGCAGCCGAGGACTAGCGGGGATTAATGAGCAGTTCTTC	CASSRGLAGINEQFF
-	TRBV20-1	TRBJ2-3	-	TGCAGTGCTAGAGCCTTCATCACGGGTGCCTCCCTATCAAGGACAGATACGCAGTATTTT	CSARAFITGASLSRTDTQYF
-	TRBV3-1	TRBJ2-7	-	TGTGCCAGCAGCCCCCAATGGAACGAGCAGTACTTC	CASSPQWNEQYF